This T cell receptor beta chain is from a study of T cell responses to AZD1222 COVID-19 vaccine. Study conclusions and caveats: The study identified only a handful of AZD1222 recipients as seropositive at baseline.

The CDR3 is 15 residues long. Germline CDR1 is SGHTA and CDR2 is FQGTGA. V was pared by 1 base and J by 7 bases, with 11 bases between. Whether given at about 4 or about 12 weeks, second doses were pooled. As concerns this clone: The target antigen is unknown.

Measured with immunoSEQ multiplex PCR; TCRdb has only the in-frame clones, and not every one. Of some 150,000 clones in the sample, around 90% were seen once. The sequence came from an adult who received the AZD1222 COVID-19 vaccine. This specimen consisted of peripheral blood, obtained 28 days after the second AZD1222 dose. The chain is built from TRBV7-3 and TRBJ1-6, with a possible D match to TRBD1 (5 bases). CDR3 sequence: CASSLSGRANSPLHF. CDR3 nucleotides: TGTGCCAGCAGCTTAAGTGGCAGGGCCAATTCACCCCTCCACTTT.